This is a list of T cell receptor beta chains from one sample in a study of blood T cells in healthy people across ages. TCRdb passed the 5' RACE reads through MiXCR, listing each CDR3 protein once. The sample lists hundreds of thousands of distinct CDR3 sequences; under 55% were seen once. The specimen sequenced was blood. The source is a man in his fifties or sixties in good health. Each CDR3 is given without its conserved first and last residue.

V,CDR3
TRBV20-1,SASRTANTEAF
TRBV24-1,ATSATGGSYNEQF
TRBV7-9,ASSLGGAAGYT
TRBV7-9,ASSLFGGEQY
TRBV7-2,ASSPASLEAF
TRBV20-1,SARGWDRGNEQY
TRBV21-1,ASSPGTPHNEQF
TRBV29-1,SVSTGPEQY
TRBV9,ASSVGEGELTDTQY
TRBV20-1,SASVGQGRSYEQY
TRBV6-2/TRBV6-3,ASSYGTGFQETQY
TRBV7-2,ASSLVQSNNSPLH
TRBV12-3/TRBV12-4,ASSPSGGVYLGYT
TRBV2,ASSDSLSGANVLT
TRBV20-1,SARDGQRISGANVPT
TRBV2,ASSATGVIGGYT
TRBV6-4,ASSNGQGNTGELF
TRBV5-1,ASITTGAGTEAF
TRBV6-2/TRBV6-3,ASSYPNYASF
TRBV11-2,ASNPLPDSLYGYT
TRBV2,ASSAETGARTDTQY
TRBV4-2,ASSQGPSGSQETQY
TRBV12-3/TRBV12-4,ASRKTGPRDQPQH
TRBV11-2,ASSLFQKNIQY
TRBV12-3/TRBV12-4,ASSLTSGGDNEQF
TRBV4-3,ASSQDRGVGYGYT
TRBV2,ASSGGPLMEDEQF
TRBV4-3,ASSQGDFGYT
TRBV7-9,ASSSGQSTNEKLF
TRBV27,ASSLVKNTDTQY
TRBV6-1,ASSELGDRPLH
TRBV5-6,ASSLGDNLYNEQF
TRBV27,ASSSTPYNEQY
TRBV9,ASSVGEGGLNQPQH
TRBV6-5,ASSPTGFNYGYT
TRBV20-1,SASLAGAMNEQY
TRBV3-1,ASSGPGLPLH
TRBV27,ASSKLTGDQGTQY
TRBV2,ASSEGDRDQETQY
TRBV6-1,ASSEVIRVTYNEQF